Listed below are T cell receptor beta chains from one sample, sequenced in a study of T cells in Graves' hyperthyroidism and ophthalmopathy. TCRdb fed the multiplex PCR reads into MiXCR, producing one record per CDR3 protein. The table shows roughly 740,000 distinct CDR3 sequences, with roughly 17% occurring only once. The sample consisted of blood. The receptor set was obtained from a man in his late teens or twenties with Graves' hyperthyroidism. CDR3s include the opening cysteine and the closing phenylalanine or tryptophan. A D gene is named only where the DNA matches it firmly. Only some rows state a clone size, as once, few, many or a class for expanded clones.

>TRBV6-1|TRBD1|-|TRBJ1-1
TGTGCCAGCACCATAGACAGGGGGAACACTGAAGCTTTCTTT
CASTIDRGNTEAFF
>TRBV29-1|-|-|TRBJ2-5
TGCAGCGTTGAAGATCTTCTGGGGGGAAGAAAAGAGACCCAGTACTTC
CSVEDLLGGRKETQYF
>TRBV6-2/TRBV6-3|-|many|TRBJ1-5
TGTGCCAGCAGTTATTATGGGGTCGGCAATCAGCCCCAGCATTTT
CASSYYGVGNQPQHF
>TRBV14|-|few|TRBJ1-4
TGTGCCAGCAGCCAAGGTCCGCATCCAACTAATGAAAAACTGTTTTTT
CASSQGPHPTNEKLFF
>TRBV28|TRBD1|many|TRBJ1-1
TGTGCCAGCAGTTCACCCAGGGGGGGCACTGAAGCTTTCTTT
CASSSPRGGTEAFF
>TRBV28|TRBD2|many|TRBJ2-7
TGTGCCAGCAGACTCCCTTGGGAGCGGGAGGGCCACGAGCAGTACTTC
CASRLPWEREGHEQYF
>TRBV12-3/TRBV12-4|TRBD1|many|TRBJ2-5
TGTGCCAGCAGTTTGGGACAGGCCCTTGAGGAGACCCAGTACTTC
CASSLGQALEETQYF
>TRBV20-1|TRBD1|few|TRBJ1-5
TGCAGTGCCGACACCGGACAGGGTGGTCAGCCCCAGCATTTT
CSADTGQGGQPQHF
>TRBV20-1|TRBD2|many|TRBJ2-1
TGCAGTGCTAGGGTTTGGGACTATACTTACAATGAGCAGTTCTTC
CSARVWDYTYNEQFF
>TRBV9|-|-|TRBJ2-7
TGTGCCAGCAGCGTACCCCCTCTAGAAAGGTCTGGCTACGAGCAGTACTTC
CASSVPPLERSGYEQYF
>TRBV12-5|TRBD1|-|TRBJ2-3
TGTGCTAGTGGAAAGACAGGGACCCGGGATACGCAGTATTTT
CASGKTGTRDTQYF
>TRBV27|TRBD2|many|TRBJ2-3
TGTGCCAGCAGGCCTCGAGGGCAGCGGGAGATCGGCACAGATACGCAGTATTTT
CASRPRGQREIGTDTQYF
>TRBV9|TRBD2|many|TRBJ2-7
TGTGCCAGCAGCTTATCCGGGACTAGGACTTCCGAGCAGTACTTC
CASSLSGTRTSEQYF
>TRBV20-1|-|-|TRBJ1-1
TGCAGTGCTAGTCCCCCGGTCCCGAAGCCCACTGAAGCTTTCTTT
CSASPPVPKPTEAFF
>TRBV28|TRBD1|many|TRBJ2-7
TGTGCCAGCAGCCGAACCGGACAGGGGGACTACGAGCAGTACTTC
CASSRTGQGDYEQYF
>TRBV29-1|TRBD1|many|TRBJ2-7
TGCAGCGTTTTTGGGACAGCCCACTCTTACGAGCAGTACTTC
CSVFGTAHSYEQYF
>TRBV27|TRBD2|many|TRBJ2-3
TGTGCCACTCGACCGGGACTAGCGGCCTACACAGATACGCAGTATTTT
CATRPGLAAYTDTQYF
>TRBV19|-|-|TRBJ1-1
TGTGGTATGACAGCCGTGAACACTGAAGCTTTCTTT
CGMTAVNTEAFF
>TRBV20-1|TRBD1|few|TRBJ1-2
TGCAGTGCTAGACCTGGGACAGGGATTCGGGGCTACACCTTC
CSARPGTGIRGYTF
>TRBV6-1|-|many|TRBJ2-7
TGTGCCAGCAGTTCGGGCAGGGAATACGAGCAGTACTTC
CASSSGREYEQYF
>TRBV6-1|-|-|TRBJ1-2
TGTGCCAGCAGTGAAAAATTCAGTGGCTACACCTTC
CASSEKFSGYTF
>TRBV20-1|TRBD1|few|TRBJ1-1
TGCAGTGCTAGAGGAACGGACAGGGGGAACACTGAAGCTTTCTTT
CSARGTDRGNTEAFF